This entry concerns a single T cell receptor beta chain. Its antigen is currently unknown. The sample originates from a study of T cell responses to AZD1222 COVID-19 vaccine. Findings of the study overall: Baseline testing showed seropositivity in only 5 or 6 AZD1222 recipients. There were mostly white British donors and more females than males, and clonal diversity was possibly underestimated. Reports indicate that nearly half of spike-specific TCRs are directed at unmutated variant regions. All repertoire sampling was performed exclusively after the peak T cell response.

Trimming took 5 bases from V and 6 from J; bases not matched to a gene: 4. Germline V gene lookup returns CDR1 MDHEN and CDR2 SYDVKM. This CDR3 contains 13 residues. The repertoire was sequenced with immunoSEQ multiplex PCR; TCRdb's copy has only in-frame clones and lacks some. The sample lists over 150,000 clones, about 86% seen once, with about 5.5% in the top ten. This chain uses TRBV28 with TRBJ2-1; 7 bases match TRBD1. The receptor's source is an adult in good health. The sequencing used peripheral blood, collected on day 0 of MenACWY control vaccination. CDR3 sequence (DNA): TGTGCCAGCAGTCACAGGGGATCCAATGAGCAGTTCTTC. It yields the protein CASSHRGSNEQFF.